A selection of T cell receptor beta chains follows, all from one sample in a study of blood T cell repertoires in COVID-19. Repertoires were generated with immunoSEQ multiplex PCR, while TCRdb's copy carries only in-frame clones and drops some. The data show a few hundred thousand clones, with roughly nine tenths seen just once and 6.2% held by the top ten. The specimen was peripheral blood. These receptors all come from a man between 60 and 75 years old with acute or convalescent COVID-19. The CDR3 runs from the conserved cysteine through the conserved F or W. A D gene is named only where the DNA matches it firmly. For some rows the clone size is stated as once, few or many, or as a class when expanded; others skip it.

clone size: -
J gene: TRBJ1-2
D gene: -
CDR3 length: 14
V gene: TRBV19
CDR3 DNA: TGTGCCAGTAGTACCGGTGGGTCTAGCTATGGCTACACCTTC
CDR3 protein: CASSTGGSSYGYTF

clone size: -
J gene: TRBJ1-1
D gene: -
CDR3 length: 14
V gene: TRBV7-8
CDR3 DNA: TGTGCCAGCAGCTTAGAGTATGGAGGCACTGAAGCTTTCTTT
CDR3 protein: CASSLEYGGTEAFF

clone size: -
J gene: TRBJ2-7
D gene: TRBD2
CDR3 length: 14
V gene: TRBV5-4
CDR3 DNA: TGTGCCAGCAGCCCCCCGACTAGCTTCTACGAGCAGTACTTC
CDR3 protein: CASSPPTSFYEQYF

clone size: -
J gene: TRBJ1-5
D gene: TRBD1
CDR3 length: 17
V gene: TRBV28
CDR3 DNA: TGTGCCAGCAGTCCTGTCGCCGGACAGGTGAGCAATCAGCCCCAGCATTTT
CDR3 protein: CASSPVAGQVSNQPQHF

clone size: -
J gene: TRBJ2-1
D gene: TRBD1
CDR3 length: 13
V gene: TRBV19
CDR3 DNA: TGTGCCAGTCTCCCTACAGGGGACAATGAGCAGTTCTTC
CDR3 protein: CASLPTGDNEQFF

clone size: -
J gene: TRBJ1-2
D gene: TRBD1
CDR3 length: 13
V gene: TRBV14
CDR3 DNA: TGTGCCAGCAGCTGGACAGGTAGCTATGGCTACACCTTC
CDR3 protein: CASSWTGSYGYTF

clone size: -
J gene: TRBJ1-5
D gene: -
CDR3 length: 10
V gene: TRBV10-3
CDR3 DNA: TGTGCCATCGGGGAGCAGCCCCAGCATTTT
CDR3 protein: CAIGEQPQHF

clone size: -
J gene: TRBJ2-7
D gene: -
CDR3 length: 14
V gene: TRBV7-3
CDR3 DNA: TGTGCCAGCAGCTTATTTCTAGCGCCCTACGAGCAGTACTTC
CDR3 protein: CASSLFLAPYEQYF

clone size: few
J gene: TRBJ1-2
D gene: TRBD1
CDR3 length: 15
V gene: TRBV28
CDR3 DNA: TGTGCCAGCAGAATCCAGGGGGCTGGTAGCTATGGCTACACCTTC
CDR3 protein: CASRIQGAGSYGYTF

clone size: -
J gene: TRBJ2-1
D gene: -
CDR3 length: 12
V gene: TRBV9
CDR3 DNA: TGTGCCAGCAGCGTTAGTTATGATGAGCAGTTCTTC
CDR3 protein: CASSVSYDEQFF

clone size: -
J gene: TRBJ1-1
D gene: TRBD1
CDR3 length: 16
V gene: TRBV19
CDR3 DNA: TGTGCCAGTAGTTCCCGGGACAGTCTGGCAGGAACTGAAGCTTTCTTT
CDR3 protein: CASSSRDSLAGTEAFF

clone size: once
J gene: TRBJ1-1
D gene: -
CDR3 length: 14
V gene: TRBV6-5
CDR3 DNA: TGTGCCAGCAGTCAACGTAGCACGAACACTGAAGCTTTCTTT
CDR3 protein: CASSQRSTNTEAFF

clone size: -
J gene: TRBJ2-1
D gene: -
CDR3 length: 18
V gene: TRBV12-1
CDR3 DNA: TGTGCCAGCAGCTTTGCCCCTGGTTTAGCGGGAGGTATGAATGAGCAGTTCTTC
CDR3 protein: CASSFAPGLAGGMNEQFF

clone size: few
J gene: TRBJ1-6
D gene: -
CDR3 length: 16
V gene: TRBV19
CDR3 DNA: TGTGCCAGTAGCCCCATGGGCGGGCCGGATAATTCACCCCTCCACTTT
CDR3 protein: CASSPMGGPDNSPLHF

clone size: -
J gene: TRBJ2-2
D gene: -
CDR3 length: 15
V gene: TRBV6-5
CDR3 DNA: TGTGCCAGCAACCGCGGCGGGGCGAACACCGGGGAGCTGTTTTTT
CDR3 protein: CASNRGGANTGELFF

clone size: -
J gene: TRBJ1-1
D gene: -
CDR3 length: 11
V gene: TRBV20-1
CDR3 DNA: TGCAGTGCTAGAAGGGACATTCAAGCTTTCTTT
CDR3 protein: CSARRDIQAFF

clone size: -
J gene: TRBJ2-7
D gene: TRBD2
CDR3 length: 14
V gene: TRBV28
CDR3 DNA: TGTGCCAGCAGCCTAGCGGGAGGTCCCTACGAGCAGTACTTC
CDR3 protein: CASSLAGGPYEQYF

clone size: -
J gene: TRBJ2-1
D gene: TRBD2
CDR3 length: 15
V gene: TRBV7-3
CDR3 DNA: TGTGCCAGCAGCTTGGGACTAGCGGGATACAATGAGCAGTTCTTC
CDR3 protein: CASSLGLAGYNEQFF

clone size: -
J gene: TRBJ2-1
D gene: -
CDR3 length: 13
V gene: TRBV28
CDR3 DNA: TGTGCCATCTTTCATCGGAGATACAATGAGCAGTTCTTC
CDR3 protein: CAIFHRRYNEQFF

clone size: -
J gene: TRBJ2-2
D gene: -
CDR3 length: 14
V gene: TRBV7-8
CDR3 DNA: TGTGCCAGCAGCTTAGATCTGTTTACCGGGGAGCTGTTTTTT
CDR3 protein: CASSLDLFTGELFF

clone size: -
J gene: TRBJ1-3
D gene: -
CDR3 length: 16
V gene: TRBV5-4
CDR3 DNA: TGTGCCAGCAGCTTGTATCAGGGAATCTCTGGAAACACCATATATTTT
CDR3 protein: CASSLYQGISGNTIYF

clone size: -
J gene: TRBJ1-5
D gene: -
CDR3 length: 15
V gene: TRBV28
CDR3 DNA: TGTGCCAGCAGGCCCGGGGGGGGAGGTAATCAGCCCCAGCATTTT
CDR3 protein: CASRPGGGGNQPQHF

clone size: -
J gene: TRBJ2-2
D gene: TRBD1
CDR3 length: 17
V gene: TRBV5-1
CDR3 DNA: TGCGCCAGCAGTTTAGCAGGGGGCAGAGCGAACACCGGGGAGCTGTTTTTT
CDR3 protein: CASSLAGGRANTGELFF

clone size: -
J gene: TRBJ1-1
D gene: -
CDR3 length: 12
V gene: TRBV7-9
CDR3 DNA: TGTGCCAGCAGCCCAGGCGACGGTGAAGCTTTCTTT
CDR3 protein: CASSPGDGEAFF

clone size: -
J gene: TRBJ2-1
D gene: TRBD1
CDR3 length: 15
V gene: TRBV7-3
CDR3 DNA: TGTGCCAGCAGCTTGGGACAGGCCTCCTACAATGAGCAGTTCTTC
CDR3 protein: CASSLGQASYNEQFF

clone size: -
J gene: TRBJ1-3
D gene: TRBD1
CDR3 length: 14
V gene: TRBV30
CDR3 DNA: TGTGCCTGGAGTGCAGGACAGGGAAGAAACACCATATATTTT
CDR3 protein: CAWSAGQGRNTIYF

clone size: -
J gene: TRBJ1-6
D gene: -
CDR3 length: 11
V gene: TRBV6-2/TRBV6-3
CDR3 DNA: TGTGCCAGCAGTTCGGGATCACCCCTCCACTTT
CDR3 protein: CASSSGSPLHF

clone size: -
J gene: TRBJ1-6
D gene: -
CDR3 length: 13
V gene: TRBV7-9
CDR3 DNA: TGTGCCAGCAGCTTAGAACAGCATTCACCCCTCCACTTT
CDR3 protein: CASSLEQHSPLHF

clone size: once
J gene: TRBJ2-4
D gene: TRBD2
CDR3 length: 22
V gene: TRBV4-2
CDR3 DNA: TGTGCCAGCAGCCAAAATACCGGACTAGCGGGAGTCCGGGGGGTAGCCAAAAACATTCAGTACTTC
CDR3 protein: CASSQNTGLAGVRGVAKNIQYF

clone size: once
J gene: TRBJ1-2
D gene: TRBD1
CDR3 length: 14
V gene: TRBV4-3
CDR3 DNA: TGCGCCAGCAGCCCACAGGGGCGCAACTATGGCTACACCTTC
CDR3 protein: CASSPQGRNYGYTF

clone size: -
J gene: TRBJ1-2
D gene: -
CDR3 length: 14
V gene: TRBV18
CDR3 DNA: TGTGCCAGCTCACCAGGGGACTTGAACTATGGCTACACCTTC
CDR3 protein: CASSPGDLNYGYTF

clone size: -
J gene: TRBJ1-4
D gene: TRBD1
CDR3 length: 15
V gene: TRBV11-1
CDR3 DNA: TGTGCCAGCAGCCCGAGGACAGGGACTAATGAAAAACTGTTTTTT
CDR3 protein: CASSPRTGTNEKLFF

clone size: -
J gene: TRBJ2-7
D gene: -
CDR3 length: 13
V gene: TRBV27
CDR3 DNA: TGTGCCAGCAGTTTATATACGGGAGTTGAGCAGTACTTC
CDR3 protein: CASSLYTGVEQYF

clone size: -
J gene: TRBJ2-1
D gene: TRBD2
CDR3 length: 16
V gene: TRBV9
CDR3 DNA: TGTGCCAGCAGCTTCTCTAGCGGGAGACCCTACAATGAGCAGTTCTTC
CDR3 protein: CASSFSSGRPYNEQFF

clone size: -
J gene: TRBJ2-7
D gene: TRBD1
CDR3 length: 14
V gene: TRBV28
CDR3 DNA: TGTGCCAGCAGTATGGGACAGGCCGCCTACGAGCAGTACTTC
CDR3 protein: CASSMGQAAYEQYF

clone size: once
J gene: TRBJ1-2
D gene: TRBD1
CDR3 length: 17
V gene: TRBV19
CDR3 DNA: TGTGCCAGTAGGTCCGGGACAGGGGGCGCAAAGGGCTATGGCTACACCTTC
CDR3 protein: CASRSGTGGAKGYGYTF

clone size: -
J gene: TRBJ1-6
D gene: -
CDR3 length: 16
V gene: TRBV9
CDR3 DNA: TGTGCCAGCAGCGCCGAACGCGGGGCCCGGAATTCACCCCTCCACTTT
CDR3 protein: CASSAERGARNSPLHF

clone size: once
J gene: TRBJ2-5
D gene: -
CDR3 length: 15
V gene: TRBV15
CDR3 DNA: TGTGCCACCAGCAAGGGGTCCAGTTACCTGGAGACCCAGTACTTC
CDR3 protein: CATSKGSSYLETQYF

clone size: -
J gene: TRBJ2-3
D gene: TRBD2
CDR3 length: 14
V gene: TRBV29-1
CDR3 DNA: TGCAGCGTTGTGCTAGCGGGAGGGACAGATACGCAGTATTTT
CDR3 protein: CSVVLAGGTDTQYF

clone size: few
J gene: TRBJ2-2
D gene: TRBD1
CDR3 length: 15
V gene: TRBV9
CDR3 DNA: TGTGCCAGCAGCTTCGCCGGGACAGGGGTCGGGGAGCTGTTTTTT
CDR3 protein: CASSFAGTGVGELFF

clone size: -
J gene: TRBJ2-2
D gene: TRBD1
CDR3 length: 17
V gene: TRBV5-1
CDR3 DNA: TGCGCCAGCAGCTCCAGGACCGGAACAGGGGAATCAGGGGAGCTGTTTTTT
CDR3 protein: CASSSRTGTGESGELFF

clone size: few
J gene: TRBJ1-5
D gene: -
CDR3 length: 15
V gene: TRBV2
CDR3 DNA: TGTGCCAGCAGTGATCCCCCGACAGGTAATCAGCCCCAGCATTTT
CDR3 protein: CASSDPPTGNQPQHF

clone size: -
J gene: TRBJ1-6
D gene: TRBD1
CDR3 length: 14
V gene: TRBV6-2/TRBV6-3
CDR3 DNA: TGTGCCAGCAGTTCCGGGACAGGGCTTTCACCCCTCCACTTT
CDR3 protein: CASSSGTGLSPLHF

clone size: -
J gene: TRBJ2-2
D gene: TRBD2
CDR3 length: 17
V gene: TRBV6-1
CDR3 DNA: TGTGCCAGCAGTGAAGCTACGCCTAGCGGGAGAGGGGGGGAGCTGTTTTTT
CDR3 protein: CASSEATPSGRGGELFF

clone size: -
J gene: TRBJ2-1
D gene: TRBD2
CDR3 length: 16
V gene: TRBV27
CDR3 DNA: TGTGCCAGCAGTTTTGGCGGACTAGCGCTGTACAATGAGCAGTTCTTC
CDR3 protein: CASSFGGLALYNEQFF

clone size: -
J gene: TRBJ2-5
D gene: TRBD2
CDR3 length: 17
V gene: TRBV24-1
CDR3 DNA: TGTGCCACCAGTTATCCGGGACTAGCGGGTGTACAAGAGACCCAGTACTTC
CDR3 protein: CATSYPGLAGVQETQYF

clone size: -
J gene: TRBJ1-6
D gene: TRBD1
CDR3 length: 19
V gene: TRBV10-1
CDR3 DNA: TGCGCCAGCAGTGAGGGGTTCGAGGACAGGAATATGTCGGGATCACCCCTCCACTTT
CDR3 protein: CASSEGFEDRNMSGSPLHF

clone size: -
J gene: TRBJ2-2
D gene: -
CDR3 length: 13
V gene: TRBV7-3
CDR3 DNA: TGTGCCAGCAGCTCCTCGAACACCGGGGAGCTGTTTTTT
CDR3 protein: CASSSSNTGELFF

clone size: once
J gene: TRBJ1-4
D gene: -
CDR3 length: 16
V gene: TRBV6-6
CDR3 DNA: TGTGCCAGCAGTTTCAGGGGTGGTGGGATTAATGAAAAACTGTTTTTT
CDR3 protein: CASSFRGGGINEKLFF

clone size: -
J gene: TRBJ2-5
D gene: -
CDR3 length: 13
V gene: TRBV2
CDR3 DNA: TGTGCCAGCAGCCAGTTACTAGGGGAGACCCAGTACTTC
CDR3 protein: CASSQLLGETQYF

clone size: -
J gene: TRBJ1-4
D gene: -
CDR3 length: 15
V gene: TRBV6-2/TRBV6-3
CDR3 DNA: TGTGCCAGCAGTTACTCGACCGGGTTTAATGAAAAACTGTTTTTT
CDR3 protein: CASSYSTGFNEKLFF

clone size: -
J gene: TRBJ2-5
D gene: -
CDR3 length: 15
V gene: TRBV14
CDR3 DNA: TGTGCCAGCAGCAAGAGCCGGGACTCCCAAGAGACCCAGTACTTC
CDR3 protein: CASSKSRDSQETQYF

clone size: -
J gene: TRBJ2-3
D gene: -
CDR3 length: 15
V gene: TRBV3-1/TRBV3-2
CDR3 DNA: TGTGCCAGCAGTAATCCGGACAGAAGCACAGATACGCAGTATTTT
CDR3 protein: CASSNPDRSTDTQYF

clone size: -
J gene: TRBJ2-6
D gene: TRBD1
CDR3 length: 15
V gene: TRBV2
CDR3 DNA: TGTGCCAGCACCAGAGGGGGCGCTGGGGCCAACGTCCTGACTTTC
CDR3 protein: CASTRGGAGANVLTF